Shown below are 24 T cell receptor beta chains from a single sample sequenced in a study of blood T cells in healthy people across ages. A sample-barcoded 5' primer and a J-beta primer mix were used in a second PCR of about 6 to 11 cycles. TCRdb itself ran the 5' RACE reads through MiXCR, one entry per CDR3 protein. The table includes roughly 730,000 distinct CDR3 sequences, roughly three fifths detected once. The sequencing sample was made of blood. The source of these receptors is a man in his forties or fifties in good health.

The rearrangement links TRBV9 to TRBJ2-4; D is possibly TRBD1 (5 bases). CDR1 and CDR2 (germline): SGDLS, YYNGEE. The CDR3 covers 16 residues. Trimming cost V 3 bases and J 7 bases, with 20 bases left between them. The CDR3 sequence: CASSAPGPTGLNIQYF. In DNA, the CDR3 is TGTGCCAGCAGCGCCCCGGGTCCCACAGGTTTGAACATTCAGTACTTC.

The chain links TRBV25-1 to TRBJ2-1; D call uncertain. The V and J ends lost 0 bases and 10 bases respectively, with 7 bases between them. From germline, CDR1 is MGHDK and CDR2 SYGVNS. CDR3 size: 12 residues. The CDR3 DNA reads TGTGCCAGCAGTGAATATGGATCCGAGCAGTTCTTC. It translates to CASSEYGSEQFF.

The chain joins TRBV4-3 to TRBJ2-2, with D uncertain. This CDR3 has 14 residues. Trimming took off 2 bases at V and 7 bases at J, with 11 bases between the two ends. Germline V lookup: CDR1 LGHNA, CDR2 YSLEER. CDR3 sequence (DNA): TGCGCCAGCAGCCAACGTTCGGGTGGCGGGGAGCTGTTTTTT. Its protein is CASSQRSGGGELFF.

The rearrangement uses TRBV5-1 and TRBJ1-5; 8 bases line up with TRBD1. This CDR3 is built from 18 residues. Germline assignment: CDR1 SGHRS and CDR2 YFSETQ. V lost 2 bases to trimming and J lost 5 bases; unmatched junction nucleotides: 15. CDR3 amino acids: CASSFNSRQGMPDQPQHF. As DNA, the CDR3 is TGCGCCAGCAGCTTTAACTCCCGACAGGGGATGCCCGATCAGCCCCAGCATTTT.

The gene calls are TRBV29-1 and TRBJ1-2, with 8 bases fitting TRBD1. Germline V gene data show CDR1 as SQVTM and CDR2 as ANQGSEA. The CDR3 is 13 amino acids. V shed 7 bases, J shed 3 bases, and the junction held 7 bases outside the gene matches. The CDR3 reads CSARTGLDYGYTF. In nucleotides, the CDR3 is TGCAGCGCAAGGACAGGGCTTGACTATGGCTACACCTTC.

The chain links TRBV20-1 to TRBJ2-3; 7 nucleotides agree with TRBD1. CDR1 and CDR2 from the germline V gene are DFQATT and SNEGSKA (reference sequence). The CDR3 spans 14 residues. J lost 2 bases, V lost 4 bases, and 6 bases had no gene match. The CDR3 sequence is CSAIRQGSTDTQYF. Here the CDR3 DNA reads TGCAGTGCTATTCGACAGGGATCCACAGATACGCAGTATTTT.

This clonotype was counted between two and nine times. The CDR3 protein is CATSEGPKNIQYF. Here the CDR3 DNA reads TGTGCCACCAGTGAGGGGCCCAAAAACATTCAGTACTTC. The chain is built from TRBV24-1 and TRBJ2-4, with D tentatively TRBD1 (5 bases). V was shortened by 4 bases and J by 2 bases, with 5 bases between the two germline ends. The CDR3 runs 13 residues. The V gene's germline CDR1 is KGHDR and CDR2 SFDVKD.

The V gene is TRBV7-6, the J gene TRBJ2-1; D might be TRBD1 (6 bases). Trimming shortened V by 1 base and J by 6 bases, and 10 bases separated the two germline ends. This CDR3 has 14 amino acids. Germline CDR1 SGHVS, CDR2 FNYEAQ. In nucleotides, the CDR3 is TGTGCCAGCAGCTTAGGCTGGGGGCTCAATGAGCAGTTCTTC. This encodes CASSLGWGLNEQFF.

The chain links TRBV6-2 or TRBV6-3 to TRBJ2-5; D might be TRBD1 or TRBD2, each matching 5 bases. V was trimmed by 4 bases and J by 7 bases, leaving 28 bases between them. Germline V gene data show CDR1 as MNHEY and CDR2 as SVGEGT. This CDR3 has 18 amino acids. In nucleotides, the CDR3 is TGTGCCAGCAGTTTGGGGACCGTGAGGGTTTCATCAGAAGGGACCCAGTACTTC. This sequence encodes CASSLGTVRVSSEGTQYF.

The V and J genes are TRBV29-1 and TRBJ2-1, with 7 bases identical to TRBD2. V was pared by 5 bases and J by 5 bases, with 6 bases of the junction left unmatched. The V gene's germline CDR1 is SQVTM and CDR2 ANQGSEA. The CDR3 loop spans 13 amino acids. CDR3 in DNA: TGCAGCGTTACCCAGGGAGGGGACAATGAGCAGTTCTTC. Its translation: CSVTQGGDNEQFF.

The V and J genes are TRBV28 and TRBJ2-7; D is possibly TRBD2 (6 bases). The CDR3 loop spans 15 amino acids. Trimming shortened V by 6 bases and J by 3 bases, and 18 bases separated the two germline ends. Looked up from germline, CDR1 is MDHEN and CDR2 is SYDVKM. The CDR3 bases are TGTGCCAGCAGGTGGGACTCCGGGGTCAACTACGAGCAGTACTTC. Translating gives CASRWDSGVNYEQYF.

This chain joins TRBV29-1 and TRBJ2-1, with D possibly being TRBD1 (6 bases). The V and J ends lost 6 bases and 7 bases respectively, with 19 bases between them. The CDR3 is made up of 14 amino acids. Germline assignment: CDR1 SQVTM and CDR2 ANQGSEA. The CDR3 region has the DNA TGCAGCGTCGTCAGGGGAAGTATTGGGAATGAGCAGTTCTTC. This encodes CSVVRGSIGNEQFF.

The gene calls are TRBV7-2 and TRBJ1-3; D is unclear. V was trimmed by 1 base and J by 0 bases, leaving 7 bases between them. The CDR3 loop spans 15 amino acids. Germline CDR1 reads SGHTA; CDR2 reads FQGNSA. The CDR3 reads CASSLDSRSGNTIYF. DNA of the CDR3: TGTGCCAGCAGCTTAGACAGCCGCTCTGGAAACACCATATATTTT.

In this sample, this clonotype turned up a few times. The chain carries TRBV5-1 and TRBJ2-7; the match to TRBD2 covers 7 bases. This CDR3 is 15 amino acids long. Germline CDR1 and CDR2: SGHRS and YFSETQ. V gave up 5 bases and J gave up 3 bases; unmatched junction bases: 11. This CDR3 is CASRVASGGVYEQYF. DNA of the CDR3: TGCGCCAGCAGAGTAGCTAGCGGCGGGGTCTACGAGCAGTACTTC.

This clonotype appeared a few times. The gene calls are TRBV4-3 and TRBJ1-2, with D unresolved. The V gene lost 1 base and the J gene lost 8 bases, with 8 bases spanning the gap. The length of the CDR3 is 12 residues. Germline CDR1 reads LGHNA; CDR2 reads YSLEER. The CDR3 here is CASSQGSRGYTF. The DNA for the CDR3 is TGCGCCAGCAGCCAAGGTTCAAGGGGCTACACCTTC.

The CDR3 sequence: CASSEEVAGADEQFF. The CDR3 DNA reads as TGTGCCAGCAGTGAAGAAGTAGCGGGAGCGGATGAGCAGTTCTTC. The chain has TRBV6-1 and TRBJ2-1; TRBD2 matches at 9 bases. The CDR3 covers 15 residues. V shed 1 base and J 8 bases; nucleotides not matched to a gene: 6. CDR1 and CDR2 from the germline V gene are MNHNS and SASEGT.

This clonotype was seen just once. The chain links TRBV4-2 to TRBJ1-3; tentative D call: TRBD1 (5 bases). The V gene lost 0 bases and the J gene lost 0 bases, with 12 bases spanning the gap. There are 17 residues in the CDR3. Germline lookup yields CDR1 LGHNA and CDR2 YNFKEQ. The CDR3 sequence is CASSQDQGSRSGNTIYF. DNA for the CDR3: TGTGCCAGCAGCCAAGATCAGGGCTCACGCTCTGGAAACACCATATATTTT.

The rearrangement links TRBV2 to TRBJ2-3; TRBD2 aligns across 9 bases. Trimming removed 2 bases from V and 2 bases from J; junction bases left unmatched: 5. Germline V gives CDR1 SNHLY, CDR2 FYNNEI. The CDR3 is made up of 16 amino acids. The CDR3 loop is CASSERLAGNTDTQYF. CDR3 DNA: TGTGCCAGCAGTGAACGTCTAGCGGGGAACACAGATACGCAGTATTTT.

The rearrangement joins TRBV27 to TRBJ1-2, with D possibly being TRBD1 (5 bases). The CDR3 runs to 13 residues. CDR1 and CDR2 (germline): MNHEY, SMNVEV (reference sequence). V was clipped by 6 bases and J by 7 bases, with 15 bases between them. The CDR3, as DNA: TGTGCCAGCAGCGCAGGGCCAGTGAGTGGCTACACCTTC. This encodes CASSAGPVSGYTF.

The chain recombines TRBV29-1 with TRBJ1-3; D might be TRBD1 (5 bases). Trimming removed 3 bases at V and 4 bases at J, with 7 bases between. The CDR3 extends over 12 amino acids. Germline CDR1 is SQVTM and CDR2 is ANQGSEA. CDR3 nucleotides: TGCAGCGTTGAGACAGCCGGAAACACCATATATTTT. Its translation: CSVETAGNTIYF.

The CDR3 DNA reads TGCAGTGCTCGCCCCGACCGGAGCTCCTATAATTCACCCCTCCACTTT. Its translation: CSARPDRSSYNSPLHF. This chain joins TRBV20-1 and TRBJ1-6; the D is unclear. V was cut by 5 bases and J by 0 bases, with 14 bases left in between. The germline CDR1 and CDR2 sequences are DFQATT and SNEGSKA (reference sequence). The CDR3 extends over 16 amino acids.

V and J are TRBV20-1 and TRBJ1-2, with D tentatively TRBD1 (5 bases). Looked up from germline, CDR1 is DFQATT and CDR2 is SNEGSKA (reference sequence). The CDR3 extends over 14 amino acids. V was pared by 6 bases and J by 5 bases, with 19 bases between. The CDR3 region is CSATWGGKSYGYTF. In DNA form, the CDR3 reads TGCAGTGCCACGTGGGGGGGGAAAAGTTATGGCTACACCTTC.

This chain joins TRBV3-1 and TRBJ2-5; the D is unclear. This CDR3 spans 13 amino acids. Trimming removed 1 base at V and 5 bases at J, with 8 bases between. Germline V gene sequence: CDR1 LGHDT, CDR2 YNNKEL (reference sequence). The CDR3 DNA follows: TGTGCCAGCAGCCAAGCCCCCGGGGAGACCCAGTACTTC. It translates to CASSQAPGETQYF.

The chain uses TRBV12-3 or TRBV12-4 and TRBJ1-1, with no clear D. V was clipped by 0 bases and J by 0 bases, with 8 bases between them. The CDR3 is 15 residues long. This CDR3 reads CASSLALGMNTEAFF. Here the CDR3 DNA reads TGTGCCAGCAGTTTAGCGCTGGGGATGAACACTGAAGCTTTCTTT.